This T cell receptor beta chain was obtained from a study of regulatory dendritic cells for organ transplantation. Overall study results and limits: Of resting T cell subsets, memory CD8+ had the most alloreactive clonotypes.

Only in-frame clones appear in the TCRdb table, and some are missing; sequencing was by immunoSEQ multiplex PCR. The sample holds about 12,000 clones, 79% seen once. CFSE-labeled sorted T cells met regulatory or mature dendritic cells for over 4 days. A word on this clone: Its target is not known.

The CDR3 has 18 amino acids. The trim removed 2 bases at V and 7 bases at J, leaving 17 bases unmatched. CDR1 MNHEY and CDR2 SMNVEV come from the germline V gene (reference sequence). The sequence was obtained from a human donor in good health. What was sequenced was naive CD8+ T cells from blood cultured with regulatory dendritic cells. This sample's subset: CD45RA+ naive T cells. This sequence joins TRBV27 and TRBJ2-1, with 7 bases lining up with TRBD2. The DNA of the CDR3 is TGTGCCAGCAGTTTAACAATCGGTTGGGCGGGGGAAGGTAATGAGCAGTTCTTC. Encoded protein: CASSLTIGWAGEGNEQFF.